One and the same sample provided the 19 T cell receptor beta chains below, sequenced in a study of control samples from healthy donors and cancer patients. The table came from immunoSEQ multiplex PCR; TCRdb's copy has only in-frame clones and leaves some out. This table has about 75,000 clones, roughly 92% appearing once. The material sequenced was blood. These receptors were collected from a woman between 35 and 50 years old in good health.

The V gene is TRBV6-2 or TRBV6-3, the J gene TRBJ1-1; no reliable D call. The CDR3 has 13 residues. Germline CDR1 is MNHEY and CDR2 is SVGEGT. Trimming removed 2 bases at V and 0 bases at J, with 4 bases between. The CDR3 loop reads CASSYPMNTEAFF. CDR3 nucleotides: TGTGCCAGCAGTTACCCGATGAACACTGAAGCTTTCTTT.

The chain recombines TRBV28 with TRBJ1-5; 11 positions match TRBD1. Germline V gene sequence: CDR1 MDHEN, CDR2 SYDVKM. CDR3 length: 16 amino acids. Trimming removed 1 base from V and 2 bases from J; junction bases left unmatched: 1. This CDR3 reads CASSLSGQGGNQPQHF. The CDR3, as DNA: TGTGCCAGCAGTTTATCGGGACAGGGGGGCAATCAGCCCCAGCATTTT. Drawing the rest from reference TRBV28 and TRBJ1-5, the complete variable domain is DVKVTQSSRYLVKRTGEKVFLECVQDMDHENMFWYRQDPGLGLRLIYFSYDVKMKEKGDIPEGYSVSREKKERFSLILESASTNQTSMYLCASSLSGQGGNQPQHFGDGTRLSIL.

The genes are TRBV6-6 and TRBJ2-3; unclear D gene. Germline assignment: CDR1 MNHNY and CDR2 SVGAGI (reference sequence). Trimming removed 4 bases from V and 6 bases from J, with 11 bases in between. The CDR3 is 13 residues long. The CDR3, as DNA: TGTGCCAGCAGTTCAACCAACACGGATACGCAGTATTTT. It translates to CASSSTNTDTQYF.

This chain uses TRBV5-1 with TRBJ1-4; TRBD1 aligns across 7 bases. Trimming took 7 bases from V and 17 from J; bases not matched to a gene: 11. The CDR3 loop spans 11 amino acids. Germline V lookup: CDR1 SGHRS, CDR2 YFSETQ. Here the CDR3 reads CASDPRQGCFF. The CDR3 nucleotides read TGCGCCAGCGATCCACGACAGGGATGCTTTTTT.

The chain recombines TRBV6-5 with TRBJ1-4; possibly TRBD1 for D (5 bases). V gave up 5 bases and J gave up 4 bases, with 14 bases separating them. The CDR3 runs to 15 residues. Looked up from germline, CDR1 is MNHEY and CDR2 is SVGAGI. CDR3 region: CASSTWDALNEKLFF. For the CDR3, the DNA is TGTGCCAGCAGTACCTGGGACGCCCTTAATGAAAAACTGTTTTTT.

J is TRBJ2-1 and V is TRBV5-1; D uncertain. CDR3 length equals 10 residues. The germline V gene has CDR1 SGHRS and CDR2 YFSETQ. V lost 5 bases and J lost 5, with 2 bases in between. CDR3: CASRHNEQFF. The CDR3 nucleotides read TGCGCCAGCAGACACAATGAGCAGTTCTTC. The whole variable domain, filled in from reference TRBV5-1 and TRBJ2-1, reads KAGVTQTPRYLIKTRGQQVTLSCSPISGHRSVSWYQQTPGQGLQFLFEYFSETQRNKGNFPGRFSGRQFSNSRSEMNVSTLELGDSALYLCASRHNEQFFGPGTRLTVL.

This clone was seen once. The V call is TRBV5-1, the J call TRBJ2-1; no definite D call. Germline V gives CDR1 SGHRS, CDR2 YFSETQ. Trimming removed 1 base from V and 6 bases from J, with 11 bases in between. The CDR3 covers 14 residues. The CDR3 reads CASSLTSTGNEQFF. In DNA form, the CDR3 reads TGCGCCAGCAGCTTGACCTCCACTGGCAATGAGCAGTTCTTC.

V and J are TRBV6-5 and TRBJ1-1, with D hard to call. Germline V CDR1 and CDR2: MNHEY, SVGAGI. V lost 2 bases, J lost 5 bases, and 15 bases lay in between. This CDR3 has 15 amino acids. The CDR3 reads CASSYVGTRGTEAFF. Written as DNA, the CDR3 is TGTGCCAGCAGTTACGTCGGCACCCGAGGGACTGAAGCTTTCTTT.

V and J are TRBV7-3 and TRBJ2-6; D may be TRBD1 or TRBD2 (5 bases each). The V end was cut by 0 bases, the J end by 4 bases, with 7 bases between. The length of the CDR3 is 15 residues. Germline V CDR1 and CDR2: SGHTA, FQGTGA. The CDR3 loop reads CASSLTGDGANVLTF. CDR3 bases: TGTGCCAGCAGCTTAACGGGGGACGGGGCCAACGTCCTGACTTTC.

This chain links TRBV21-1 with TRBJ1-5. TRBV21-1 is tagged as a pseudogene. CDR3 length equals 14 residues. This CDR3 reads CASRTGLTRQPQHF. The CDR3 DNA follows: TGTGCCAGCAGGACCGGGCTAACGCGTCAGCCCCAGCATTTT.

The rearrangement joins TRBV7-7 to TRBJ2-7, with D unclear. The germline CDR1 and CDR2 sequences are SSHAT and FNYEAQ (reference sequence). The CDR3 covers 13 residues. Trimming left V 4 bases short and J 7 bases short, with 14 bases between. CDR3 bases: TGTGCCAGCAGCTCCTCCCGGGCCTCTGAGCAGTACTTC. This encodes CASSSSRASEQYF.

J is TRBJ2-1 and V is TRBV6-4; 11 bases map to TRBD2. V lost 1 base and J lost 7; bases outside the gene matches: 12. The CDR3 extends over 18 amino acids. Germline assignment: CDR1 MRHNA and CDR2 SNTAGT. CDR3 region: CASSDLFTGTSGVNEQFF. The CDR3 coding sequence is TGTGCCAGCAGTGACTTGTTTACCGGGACTAGCGGAGTAAATGAGCAGTTCTTC.

V and J are TRBV7-9 and TRBJ2-1, with 8 nucleotides matching TRBD1. Losses at the gene ends were 0 bases for V and 0 bases for J; bases not matched to a gene: 4. The germline V gene has CDR1 SEHNR and CDR2 FQNEAQ (reference sequence). There are 17 residues in the CDR3. The CDR3 coding sequence is TGTGCCAGCAGCTTAGCGATCGGACAGGGCTCCTACAATGAGCAGTTCTTC. Protein: CASSLAIGQGSYNEQFF.

Here the CDR3 reads CASSTRTGEASGELFF. Written as DNA, the CDR3 is TGTGCCAGTAGTACCCGGACAGGGGAGGCGAGCGGGGAGCTGTTTTTT. The chain recombines TRBV19 with TRBJ2-2, with 9 positions matching TRBD1. The CDR3 runs to 16 residues. Germline CDR1 reads LNHDA; CDR2 reads SQIVND (reference sequence). J lost 7 bases, V lost 4 bases, and 10 bases had no gene match. Combining the CDR3 with reference TRBV19 and TRBJ2-2 gives the whole variable domain DGGITQSPKYLFRKEGQNVTLSCEQNLNHDAMYWYRQDPGQGLRLIYYSQIVNDFQKGDIAEGYSVSREKKESFPLTVTSAQKNPTAFYLCASSTRTGEASGELFFGEGSRLTVL.

The V call is TRBV7-9, the J call TRBJ1-2; maybe TRBD1 (5 bases). Between the trimmed V and J ends, which lost 4 bases and 5 bases, there was a span of 20 bases. This CDR3 has 16 residues. CDR1 is SEHNR and CDR2 is FQNEAQ in the germline V gene (reference sequence). The CDR3 nucleotides are TGTGCCAGCAGCTCCGGCCGTGGGAGGGGAAATTATGGCTACACCTTC. Its protein product is CASSSGRGRGNYGYTF.

The rearrangement links TRBV3-1 (or the pseudogene TRBV3-2) to TRBJ1-6; D not resolved. V lost 0 bases and J lost 5, with 11 bases in between. The CDR3 is 16 amino acids. Germline CDR1 reads LGHDT; CDR2 reads YNNKEL (reference sequence). The CDR3: CASSQDSDTNNSPLHF. In nucleotides, the CDR3 is TGTGCCAGCAGCCAAGATAGCGACACCAATAATTCACCCCTCCACTTT.

The chain combines TRBV4-1 with TRBJ1-2; D unclear. Deletions cut 0 bases from V and 8 bases from J, with 16 bases between. This CDR3 is 15 amino acids long. Germline V gives CDR1 MGHRA, CDR2 YSYEKL. CDR3 amino acids: CASSQDLERSLGYTF. CDR3 nucleotide sequence: TGCGCCAGCAGCCAAGATCTGGAGCGGAGCCTAGGCTACACCTTC.

The chain has TRBV30 and TRBJ1-5, with D perhaps TRBD1 (6 bases). The ends were cut back, 4 bases at V and 1 base at J, with 14 bases in the middle. Germline V gene data show CDR1 as GTSNPN and CDR2 as SVGIG (reference sequence). The CDR3 sequence is 15 residues long. For the CDR3, the DNA is TGTGCCTGGACTCCCAACAGGGCCAGCAATCAGCCCCAGCATTTT. It encodes CAWTPNRASNQPQHF.

J is TRBJ1-3 and V is TRBV7-2; D gene ambiguous. The CDR3 extends over 17 amino acids. Between the trimmed V and J ends, which lost 2 bases and 2 bases, there was a span of 16 bases. Germline V gene data show CDR1 as SGHTA and CDR2 as FQGNSA. DNA of the CDR3: TGTGCCAGCAGCTTAAATGAGCGTTTGATAGCTGGAAACACCATATATTTT. It translates to CASSLNERLIAGNTIYF.